This T cell receptor beta chain was retrieved from a study of identical twins. Ten or more counts support this clonotype. CDR1 and CDR2 from the germline V gene are DFQATT and SNEGSKA (reference sequence). J gave up 4 bases and V 5 bases, and 9 bases lay outside the gene matches. The CDR3 totals 14 residues. In TCRdb, the 5' RACE reads were re-called with MiXCR into one record per CDR3 protein. The sample holds 600,000 to 700,000 distinct CDR3 sequences; 21% are singletons and the top ten take about 4.5%. These same data were also listed under a study on T cells expressing NK-cell markers.

The rearrangement links TRBV20-1 to TRBJ1-1; 8 bases match TRBD1. The receptor was derived from a woman aged 18-30 years in good health. Sequences were obtained from PBMCs. The CDR3 is CSALQGDGVTEAFF. Written as DNA, the CDR3 is TGCAGTGCTTTACAGGGGGATGGTGTCACTGAAGCTTTCTTT.